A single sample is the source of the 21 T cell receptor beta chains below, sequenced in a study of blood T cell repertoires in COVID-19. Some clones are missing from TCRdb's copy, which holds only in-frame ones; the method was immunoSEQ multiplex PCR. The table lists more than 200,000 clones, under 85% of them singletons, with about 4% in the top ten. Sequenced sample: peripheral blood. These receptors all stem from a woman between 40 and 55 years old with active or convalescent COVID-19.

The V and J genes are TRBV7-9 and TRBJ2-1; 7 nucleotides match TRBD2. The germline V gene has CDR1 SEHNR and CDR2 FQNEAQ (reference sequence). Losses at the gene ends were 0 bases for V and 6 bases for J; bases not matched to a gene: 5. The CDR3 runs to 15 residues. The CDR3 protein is CASSLAIAGGNEQFF. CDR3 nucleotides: TGTGCCAGCAGCTTAGCGATAGCGGGTGGCAATGAGCAGTTCTTC. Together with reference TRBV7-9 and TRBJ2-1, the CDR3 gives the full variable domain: DTGVSQNPRHKITKRGQNVTFRCDPISEHNRLYWYRQTLGQGPEFLTYFQNEAQLEKSRLLSDRFSAERPKGSFSTLEIQRTEQGDSAMYLCASSLAIAGGNEQFFGPGTRLTVL.

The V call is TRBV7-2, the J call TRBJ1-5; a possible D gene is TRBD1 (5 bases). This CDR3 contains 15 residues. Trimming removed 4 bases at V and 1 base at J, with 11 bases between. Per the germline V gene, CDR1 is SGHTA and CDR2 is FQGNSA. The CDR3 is CASSSVGGSNQPQHF. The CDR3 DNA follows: TGTGCCAGCAGCTCAGTCGGGGGGAGCAATCAGCCCCAGCATTTT.

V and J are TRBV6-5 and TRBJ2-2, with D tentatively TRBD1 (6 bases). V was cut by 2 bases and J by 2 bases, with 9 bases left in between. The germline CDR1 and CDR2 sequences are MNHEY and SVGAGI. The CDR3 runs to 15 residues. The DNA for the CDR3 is TGTGCCAGCAGTTACACCAGGGGAAACACCGGGGAGCTGTTTTTT. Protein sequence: CASSYTRGNTGELFF.

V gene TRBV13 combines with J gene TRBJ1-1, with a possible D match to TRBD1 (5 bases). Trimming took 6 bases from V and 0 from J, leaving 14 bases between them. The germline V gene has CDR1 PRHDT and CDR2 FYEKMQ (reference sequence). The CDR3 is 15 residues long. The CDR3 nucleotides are TGTGCCAGCAGTAATTTCGACAGCTTGAACACTGAAGCTTTCTTT. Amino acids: CASSNFDSLNTEAFF.

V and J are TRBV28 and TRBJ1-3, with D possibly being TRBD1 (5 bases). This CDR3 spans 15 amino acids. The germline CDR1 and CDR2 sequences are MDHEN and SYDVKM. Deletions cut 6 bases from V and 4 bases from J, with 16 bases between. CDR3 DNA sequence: TGTGCCAGCAGCGGCAGGGAAAATCAAGGAAACACCATATATTTT. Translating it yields CASSGRENQGNTIYF. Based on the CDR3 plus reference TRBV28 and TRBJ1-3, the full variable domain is DVKVTQSSRYLVKRTGEKVFLECVQDMDHENMFWYRQDPGLGLRLIYFSYDVKMKEKGDIPEGYSVSREKKERFSLILESASTNQTSMYLCASSGRENQGNTIYFGEGSWLTVV.

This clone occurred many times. CDR3 sequence reads: CASSQFPPRGIGPNTEAFF. DNA for the CDR3: TGCGCCAGCAGTCAATTCCCCCCAAGGGGGATTGGCCCAAACACTGAAGCTTTCTTT. The genes are TRBV23-1 and TRBJ1-1; D possibly corresponds to TRBD1 (6 bases). TRBV23-1 is an open reading frame, and its role is uncertain. CDR3 size: 19 residues. Trimming cost V 1 base and J 2 bases, with 23 bases left between them.

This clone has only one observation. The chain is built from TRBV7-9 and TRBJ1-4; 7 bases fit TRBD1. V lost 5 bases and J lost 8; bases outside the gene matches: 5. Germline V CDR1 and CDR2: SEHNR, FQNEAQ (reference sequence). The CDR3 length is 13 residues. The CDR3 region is CASSDRVVEKLFF. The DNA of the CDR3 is TGTGCCAGCAGCGACAGGGTAGTGGAAAAACTGTTTTTT.

CDR3 loop: CASRTSSGANTGELFF. Here the CDR3 DNA reads TGTGCCAGCAGGACCTCTAGCGGTGCGAACACCGGGGAGCTGTTTTTT. V gene TRBV5-4 combines with J gene TRBJ2-2; TRBD2 matches at 7 bases. From germline, CDR1 is SGHNT and CDR2 YYREEE (reference sequence). The CDR3 spans 16 residues. J gave up 0 bases and V 5 bases, and 7 bases lay outside the gene matches.

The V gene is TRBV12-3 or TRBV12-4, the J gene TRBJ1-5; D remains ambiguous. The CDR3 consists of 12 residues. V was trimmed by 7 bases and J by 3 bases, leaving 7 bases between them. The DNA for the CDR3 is TGTGCCAGCACCCGGGACAATCAGCCCCAGCATTTT. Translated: CASTRDNQPQHF.

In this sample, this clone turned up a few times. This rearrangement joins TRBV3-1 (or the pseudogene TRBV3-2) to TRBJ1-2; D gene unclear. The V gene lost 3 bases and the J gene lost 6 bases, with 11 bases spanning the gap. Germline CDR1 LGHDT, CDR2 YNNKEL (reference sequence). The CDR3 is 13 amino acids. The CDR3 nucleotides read TGTGCCAGCAGCCAGTTGGCAGCGGATGGCTACACCTTC. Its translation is CASSQLAADGYTF.

The CDR3 nucleotides read TGTGCCAGCAGTTCGGGGGTGAACACTGAAGCTTTCTTT. It translates to CASSSGVNTEAFF. The genes are TRBV6-5 and TRBJ1-1, with D possibly matching TRBD1 (5 bases). Trimming removed 4 bases at V and 0 bases at J, with 6 bases between. The germline V gene encodes CDR1 MNHEY and CDR2 SVGAGI. The CDR3 loop spans 13 amino acids.

CDR3 protein: CASIGATEAFF. The CDR3 nucleotides read TGTGCCAGTATTGGGGCCACTGAAGCTTTCTTT. The chain employs TRBV19 and TRBJ1-1; possible D gene TRBD1, 5 bases. From germline, CDR1 is LNHDA and CDR2 SQIVND (reference sequence). Trimming took 7 bases from V and 4 from J, leaving 7 bases between them. The length of the CDR3 is 11 residues.

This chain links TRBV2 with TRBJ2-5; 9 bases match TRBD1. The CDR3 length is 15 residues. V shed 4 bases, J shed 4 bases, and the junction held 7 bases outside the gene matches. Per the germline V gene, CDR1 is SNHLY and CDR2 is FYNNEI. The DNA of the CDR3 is TGTGCCAGCAGTGTTTCGGTGGGACAGGGAGAGACCCAGTACTTC. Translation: CASSVSVGQGETQYF.

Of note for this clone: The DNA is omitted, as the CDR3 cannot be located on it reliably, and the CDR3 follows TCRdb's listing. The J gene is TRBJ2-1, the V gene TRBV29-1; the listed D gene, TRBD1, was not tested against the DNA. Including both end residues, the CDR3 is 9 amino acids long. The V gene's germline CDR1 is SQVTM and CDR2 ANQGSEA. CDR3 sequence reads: CSVGQGSFF.

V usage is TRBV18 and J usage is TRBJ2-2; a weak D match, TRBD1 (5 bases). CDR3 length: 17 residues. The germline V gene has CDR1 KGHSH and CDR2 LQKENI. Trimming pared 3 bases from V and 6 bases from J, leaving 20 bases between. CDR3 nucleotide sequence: TGTGCCAGCTCACCCTCCCTAGGGCAGGGAAATGCCGGGGAGCTGTTTTTT. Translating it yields CASSPSLGQGNAGELFF.

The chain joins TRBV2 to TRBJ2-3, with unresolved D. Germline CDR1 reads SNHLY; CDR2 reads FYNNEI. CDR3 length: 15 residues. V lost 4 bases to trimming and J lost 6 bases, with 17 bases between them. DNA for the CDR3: TGTGCCAGCAGTGGGGTAGCCAAACACCTCGATACGCAGTATTTT. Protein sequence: CASSGVAKHLDTQYF.

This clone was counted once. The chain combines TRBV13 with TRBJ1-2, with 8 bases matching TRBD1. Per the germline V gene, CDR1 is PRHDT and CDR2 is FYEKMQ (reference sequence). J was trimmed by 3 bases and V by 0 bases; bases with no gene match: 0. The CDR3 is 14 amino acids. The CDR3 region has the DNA TGTGCCAGCAGCTTAGGGACAGGGGACTATGGCTACACCTTC. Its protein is CASSLGTGDYGYTF. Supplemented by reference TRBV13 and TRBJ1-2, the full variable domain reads AAGVIQSPRHLIKEKRETATLKCYPIPRHDTVYWYQQGPGQDPQFLISFYEKMQSDKGSIPDRFSAQQFSDYHSELNMSSLELGDSALYFCASSLGTGDYGYTFGSGTRLTVV.

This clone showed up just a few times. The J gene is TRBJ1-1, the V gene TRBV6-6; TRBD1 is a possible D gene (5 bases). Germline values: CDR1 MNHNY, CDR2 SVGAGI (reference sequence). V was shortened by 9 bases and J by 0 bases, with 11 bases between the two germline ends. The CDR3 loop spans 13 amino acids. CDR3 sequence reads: CASSRVMNTEAFF. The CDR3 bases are TGTGCCAGTAGCAGGGTTATGAACACTGAAGCTTTCTTT.

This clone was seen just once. The CDR3 here is CAISERESGANVLTF. The CDR3 nucleotides are TGTGCCATCAGTGAGCGGGAATCAGGGGCCAACGTCCTGACTTTC. The rearrangement uses TRBV10-3 and TRBJ2-6; maybe TRBD2 (5 bases). This CDR3 comprises 15 residues. CDR1 is ENHRY and CDR2 is SYGVKD in the germline V gene. V gave up 2 bases and J gave up 4 bases, with 9 bases separating them.

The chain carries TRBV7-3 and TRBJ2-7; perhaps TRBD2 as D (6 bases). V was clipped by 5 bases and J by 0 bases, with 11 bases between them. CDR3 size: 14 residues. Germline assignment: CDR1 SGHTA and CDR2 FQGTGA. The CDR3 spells CASSPGGVSYEQYF. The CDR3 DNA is TGTGCCAGCAGCCCGGGCGGGGTCTCCTACGAGCAGTACTTC.

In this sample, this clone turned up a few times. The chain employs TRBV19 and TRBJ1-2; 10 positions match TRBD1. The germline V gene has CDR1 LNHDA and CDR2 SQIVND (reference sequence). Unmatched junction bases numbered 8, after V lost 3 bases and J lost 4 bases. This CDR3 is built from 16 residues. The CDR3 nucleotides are TGTGCCAGTAGTATTCCCGACAGGGGGCCGGGCTATGGCTACACCTTC. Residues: CASSIPDRGPGYGYTF.